The rows below give T cell receptor beta chains drawn from one sample of a study of regulatory T cells in long-lasting Graves disease. MiXCR was run by TCRdb on the multiplex PCR reads, yielding one entry per CDR3 protein. The sample contains roughly 420,000 distinct CDR3 sequences, about 15% of which appear only once. These data also formed part of another study, on T cells in Graves' hyperthyroidism and ophthalmopathy.

Here the sequenced sample was peripheral blood mononuclear cells (PBMCs), taken at new diagnosis, from a patient treated with antithyroid drugs. The origin of the receptors is a woman under 40 with Graves disease. Both conserved end residues are part of each CDR3. The order of the fields is D gene, CDR3 length, V gene, J gene, clone size, CDR3 protein, CDR3 DNA. D genes are given only for firm matches. The size of a clone is reported for some rows only, either as once, few or many, or as a class for expanded clones.

-	16	TRBV28	TRBJ2-3	many	CASSLHGEWGTDTQYF	TGTGCCAGCAGTTTACACGGAGAATGGGGCACAGATACGCAGTATTTT
-	11	TRBV28	TRBJ2-1	many	CASNSGDEQFF	TGTGCCAGCAACTCCGGCGATGAGCAGTTCTTC
-	15	TRBV5-1	TRBJ1-4	few	CASSFDPTTNEKLFF	TGCGCCAGCAGCTTCGACCCGACAACTAATGAAAAACTGTTTTTT
-	14	TRBV7-6	TRBJ2-5	-	CASSLEPGQETQYF	TGTGCCAGCAGCTTAGAGCCGGGGCAAGAGACCCAGTACTTC
TRBD1	14	TRBV28	TRBJ2-3	-	CASSTRQGAGTQYF	TGTGCCAGCAGTACTCGACAGGGGGCAGGTACGCAGTATTTT
-	15	TRBV6-2/TRBV6-3	TRBJ1-1	few	CASTTWTDLNTEAFF	TGTGCCAGCACAACTTGGACAGACTTGAACACTGAAGCTTTCTTT
-	16	TRBV11-2	TRBJ2-1	many	CASSLESGRTYNEQFF	TGTGCCAGCAGCTTAGAGTCGGGACGGACCTACAATGAGCAGTTCTTC
-	13	TRBV28	TRBJ1-1	many	CASGTGRYTEAFF	TGTGCCAGCGGTACCGGGAGATACACTGAAGCCTTCTTT
-	17	TRBV7-2	TRBJ1-2	few	CASSPRTGFRPNYGYTF	TGTGCCAGCAGCCCACGGACGGGTTTCAGACCTAACTATGGCTACACCTTC
TRBD2	21	TRBV27	TRBJ2-3	many	CASSRIEFVGLAGVGADTQYF	TGTGCCAGCAGCCGCATCGAGTTTGTAGGACTAGCGGGAGTTGGAGCAGATACGCAGTATTTT
-	14	TRBV18	TRBJ2-3	many	CASSPVQGPDTQYF	TGTGCCAGCTCACCAGTACAGGGTCCAGATACGCAGTATTTT
TRBD1	16	TRBV7-9	TRBJ2-1	few	CASSRTGVRSGNEQFF	TGTGCCAGCAGCCGGACAGGGGTTAGGTCGGGCAATGAGCAGTTCTTC
-	17	TRBV28	TRBJ2-3	many	CASGRDTGTVVLDTQYF	TGTGCCAGCGGGAGGGATACCGGGACAGTGGTCCTGGATACGCAGTATTTT
TRBD2	16	TRBV15	TRBJ2-3	many	CATSRVAGRATDTQYF	TGTGCCACCAGCAGAGTGGCCGGGAGGGCCACAGATACGCAGTATTTT
-	15	TRBV5-1	TRBJ1-4	many	CASSFSATTNEKLFF	TGCGCCAGCAGCTTCTCAGCAACAACTAATGAAAAACTGTTTTTT
TRBD2	15	TRBV28	TRBJ2-1	many	CASSRPSGKYNEQFF	TGTGCCAGCAGCAGACCTAGCGGTAAATACAATGAGCAGTTCTTC
-	13	TRBV6-2/TRBV6-3	TRBJ2-7	many	CASSVRKLYEQYF	TGTGCCAGCAGCGTGAGAAAGCTCTACGAGCAGTACTTC
-	15	TRBV29-1	TRBJ2-6	-	CSVERDGDELGVLTF	TGCAGCGTTGAACGGGACGGGGACGAGCTAGGCGTCCTGACTTTC
-	13	TRBV20-1	TRBJ2-7	few	CSAFPGSSYEQYF	TGCAGTGCTTTCCCTGGTAGCTCCTACGAGCAGTACTTC
-	16	TRBV6-5	TRBJ1-5	many	CASSYIPQNTNQPQHF	TGTGCCAGCAGTTATATACCCCAGAACACAAATCAGCCCCAGCATTTT
-	15	TRBV5-1	TRBJ2-7	-	CASSLNRPSSYEQYF	TGCGCCAGCAGCTTGAACAGGCCGAGCTCCTACGAGCAGTACTTC
-	13	TRBV28	TRBJ2-7	many	CASSLPRRYEQYF	TGTGCCAGCAGTTTACCGAGGAGATACGAGCAGTACTTC
-	16	TRBV28	TRBJ1-1	many	CASSPERQKPNTEAFF	TGTGCCAGCAGTCCTGAACGACAGAAGCCGAACACTGAAGCTTTCTTT
-	13	TRBV6-1	TRBJ1-6	few	CASSTVQHSPLHF	TGTGCCAGCAGTACCGTACAACATTCACCCCTCCACTTT
-	13	TRBV20-1	TRBJ2-1	few	CSASRGARDEQFF	TGCAGTGCTAGTCGGGGAGCCCGGGATGAGCAGTTCTTC
-	14	TRBV6-1	TRBJ1-5	-	CASSEGGSGQPQHF	TGTGCCAGCAGTGAAGGAGGGTCAGGGCAGCCCCAGCATTTT
TRBD2	14	TRBV7-2	TRBJ2-2	many	CASSASGLVGELFF	TGTGCCAGCAGCGCCTCGGGACTAGTCGGGGAGCTGTTTTTT
TRBD2	11	TRBV30	TRBJ2-1	many	CAWTNGGEQFF	TGTGCCTGGACCAACGGGGGGGAGCAGTTCTTC
TRBD1	15	TRBV15	TRBJ1-1	-	CATSRGTGPHTEAFF	TGTGCCACCAGCAGAGGGACAGGGCCCCACACTGAAGCTTTCTTT
-	14	TRBV10-3	TRBJ1-2	-	CAISWRVALYGYTF	TGTGCCATCAGTTGGAGGGTAGCCCTATATGGCTACACCTTC
-	15	TRBV7-3	TRBJ2-5	-	CASSRTGGDGETQYF	TGTGCCAGCAGCCGGACCGGAGGGGATGGAGAGACCCAGTACTTC